The rows below give T cell receptor beta chains drawn from one sample of a study of immune evolution from preneoplasia to lung adenocarcinoma. The data were produced by immunoSEQ multiplex PCR, yet TCRdb's version contains in-frame clones alone and is incomplete. The sample records 4,500 or so clones, under 85% being singletons. Sequenced input: FFPE lung adenocarcinoma in situ tissue. The receptor source for this set is a person aged 60-80 years with lung adenocarcinoma. CDR3s include the opening cysteine and the closing phenylalanine or tryptophan. The D gene is left open where the match is weak. Some rows have no size entry. The others give once, few or many, or a class for an expanded clone.

TRBV6-5,TRBJ2-1,-,few,CASRKTGRNNEQFF,TGTGCCAGCAGAAAAACAGGGAGGAACAATGAGCAGTTCTTC
TRBV6-5,TRBJ1-4,-,-,CASSRQALNEKLFF,TGTGCCAGCAGCAGACAGGCCCTTAATGAAAAACTGTTTTTT
TRBV5-1,TRBJ1-3,-,-,CASTQEPYSGNTIYF,TGCGCCAGCACCCAAGAACCTTACTCTGGAAACACCATATATTTT
TRBV28,TRBJ1-2,-,-,CASSLVMGQAKEDYGYTF,TGTGCCAGCAGTTTAGTAATGGGACAAGCGAAGGAGGACTATGGCTACACCTTC
TRBV27,TRBJ2-3,TRBD1,-,CASSQRTGFADTQYF,TGTGCCAGCAGCCAGAGGACAGGTTTCGCAGATACGCAGTATTTT
TRBV20-1,TRBJ1-1,-,-,CSAGLNTEAFF,TGCAGTGCCGGATTGAACACTGAAGCTTTCTTT
TRBV6-1,TRBJ1-2,-,-,CASRQQNYGYTF,TGTGCCAGCAGACAGCAGAACTATGGCTACACCTTC
TRBV28,TRBJ1-2,-,-,CASTTANYGYTF,TGTGCCAGCACAACAGCTAACTATGGCTACACCTTC
TRBV18,TRBJ1-5,-,-,CASSPQTVSRGNQPQHF,TGTGCCAGCTCACCACAGACAGTTTCCCGGGGCAATCAGCCCCAGCATTTT
TRBV7-9,TRBJ2-7,-,few,CASRPDSNGEQYF,TGTGCCAGCAGACCCGACAGTAATGGGGAGCAGTACTTC
TRBV4-1,TRBJ2-7,-,-,CASSQGPRTDSSYEQYF,TGCGCCAGCAGCCAAGGGCCGCGGACCGATAGCTCCTACGAGCAGTACTTC
TRBV7-9,TRBJ2-7,TRBD1,-,CASTRDSSYEQYF,TGTGCCAGCACCCGGGACAGCTCCTACGAGCAGTACTTC
TRBV28,TRBJ1-2,TRBD1,-,CASSRDRVYGYTF,TGTGCCAGCAGTCGGGACAGGGTCTATGGCTACACCTTC
TRBV11-2,TRBJ2-5,-,-,CASSLGGFRETQYF,TGTGCCAGCAGCCTAGGGGGGTTCCGAGAGACCCAGTACTTC
TRBV6-6,TRBJ1-2,-,-,CASSPLGASLYGYTF,TGTGCCAGCAGTCCCCTGGGAGCTTCCCTCTATGGCTACACCTTC
TRBV18,TRBJ1-2,-,-,CASSPVFRPINYGYTF,TGTGCCAGCTCACCAGTCTTCCGGCCGATTAACTATGGCTACACCTTC
TRBV7-9,TRBJ2-7,-,-,CASSGGDYEQYF,TGTGCCAGCAGCGGCGGGGACTACGAGCAGTACTTC
TRBV11-2,TRBJ2-5,-,-,CASSLGSHTGLETQYF,TGTGCCAGCAGCTTAGGTTCCCATACAGGCCTAGAGACCCAGTACTTC
TRBV10-2,TRBJ2-1,TRBD1,-,CASMRTGGYNEQFF,TGCGCCAGCATGAGGACAGGGGGCTACAATGAGCAGTTCTTC
TRBV4-2,TRBJ2-5,TRBD2,few,CASSRGTSGGETQYF,TGTGCCAGCAGCCGAGGGACTAGCGGGGGAGAGACCCAGTACTTC
TRBV19,TRBJ2-2,TRBD1,few,CASSTGDRGLTGELFF,TGTGCCAGTAGTACCGGGGACAGGGGGTTAACCGGGGAGCTGTTTTTT
TRBV10-3,TRBJ2-1,-,-,CAISESNRANEQFF,TGTGCCATCAGTGAGTCGAACAGGGCCAATGAGCAGTTCTTC
TRBV28,TRBJ2-1,TRBD1,-,CASRTTGTGGLFF,TGTGCCAGCAGAACGACCGGGACAGGGGGCTTGTTCTTC
TRBV30,TRBJ2-5,-,-,CAWSVHQETQYF,TGTGCCTGGAGTGTACATCAAGAGACCCAGTACTTC
TRBV30,TRBJ2-2,-,-,CAWSAGIVNTGELFF,TGTGCCTGGAGTGCCGGGATCGTGAACACCGGGGAGCTGTTTTTT
TRBV5-1,TRBJ2-1,-,-,CASSSEGTSYNEQFF,TGCGCCAGCAGCTCGGAAGGAACCTCCTACAATGAGCAGTTCTTC
TRBV19,TRBJ1-1,-,once,CASSMPLNTEAFF,TGTGCCAGTAGTATGCCCCTGAACACTGAAGCTTTCTTT
TRBV5-4,TRBJ2-1,-,once,CASSPGPYSSYNEQFF,TGTGCCAGCAGTCCGGGACCCTATAGCTCCTACAATGAGCAGTTCTTC
TRBV12-5,TRBJ2-1,-,-,CASGLYLYNEQFF,TGTGCTAGTGGTTTGTACCTGTACAATGAGCAGTTCTTC
TRBV6-5,TRBJ1-1,-,-,CASNYTGTSNTEAFF,TGTGCCAGCAATTATACCGGGACATCGAACACTGAAGCTTTCTTT
TRBV5-1,TRBJ2-1,TRBD2,-,CASSPGTSGANEQFF,TGCGCCAGCAGCCCCGGGACTAGCGGAGCCAATGAGCAGTTCTTC
TRBV11-3,TRBJ2-3,-,once,CASSPWSGSTQYF,TGTGCCAGCAGCCCCTGGTCGGGGTCGACGCAGTATTTT
TRBV7-9,TRBJ2-6,-,-,CASSLAGYGANVLTF,TGTGCCAGCAGCTTAGCGGGGTATGGGGCCAACGTCCTGACTTTC
TRBV2,TRBJ2-1,TRBD2,-,CASGTSGGHEQFF,TGTGCCAGCGGTACTAGCGGGGGACATGAGCAGTTCTTC
TRBV19,TRBJ2-7,TRBD2,-,CASSMTSGSSYEQYF,TGTGCCAGTAGTATGACTAGCGGAAGCTCCTACGAGCAGTACTTC
TRBV6-5,TRBJ2-7,TRBD1,-,CATEDRDRPYEQYF,TGTGCCACAGAAGACCGGGACAGACCCTACGAGCAGTACTTC
TRBV7-2,TRBJ1-2,TRBD1,-,CASSAQGVLYGYTF,TGTGCCAGCAGTGCTCAGGGGGTTCTCTATGGCTACACCTTC
TRBV7-3,TRBJ1-1,-,few,CASSLQGSNTEAFF,TGTGCCAGCAGCTTACAGGGCTCGAACACTGAAGCTTTCTTT
TRBV11-2,TRBJ2-5,TRBD1,-,CASSSPRDRVTETQYF,TGTGCCAGCAGCTCGCCACGGGACAGGGTCACAGAGACCCAGTACTTC
TRBV28,TRBJ2-5,-,-,CASSAGSYETQYF,TGTGCCAGCAGTGCCGGGAGCTACGAGACCCAGTACTTC
TRBV18,TRBJ2-5,-,-,CASSGGQETQYF,TGTGCCAGCTCAGGGGGCCAAGAGACCCAGTACTTC
TRBV11-2,TRBJ1-3,-,once,CASRALSSGNTIYF,TGTGCCAGCAGAGCCCTTAGCTCTGGAAACACCATATATTTT
TRBV11-2,TRBJ2-7,-,-,CASSQGGNEQYF,TGTGCCAGCAGCCAGGGTGGGAACGAGCAGTACTTC
TRBV7-9,TRBJ1-2,-,-,CASSRDGNYGYTF,TGTGCCAGCAGCCGAGACGGAAACTATGGCTACACCTTC
TRBV19,TRBJ2-3,TRBD1,-,CASSIQRTGGTDTQYF,TGTGCCAGTAGTATCCAACGGACAGGGGGCACAGATACGCAGTATTTT
TRBV4-2,TRBJ1-1,-,-,CASSEVGGGGTEAFF,TGTGCCAGCAGCGAAGTCGGCGGTGGTGGGACTGAAGCTTTCTTT
TRBV30,TRBJ2-7,-,-,CAWSTMRNEQYF,TGTGCCTGGAGTACCATGCGTAACGAGCAGTACTTC
TRBV27,TRBJ2-3,-,-,CASSLWQGTDTQYF,TGTGCCAGCAGTTTATGGCAGGGGACAGATACGCAGTATTTT
TRBV29-1,TRBJ1-4,-,-,CSVEDLGPHVENEKLFF,TGCAGCGTTGAAGATCTCGGGCCCCACGTCGAAAATGAAAAACTGTTTTTT
TRBV5-1,TRBJ1-4,-,once,CASSLDLPNEKLFF,TGCGCCAGCAGCTTGGACCTACCTAATGAAAAACTGTTTTTT
TRBV6-4,TRBJ1-2,-,once,CASSDRTVYYGYTF,TGTGCCAGCAGTGACCGGACAGTGTACTATGGCTACACCTTC
TRBV5-1,TRBJ2-2,TRBD1,-,CASSEAGTVHIMNTGELFF,TGCGCCAGCAGCGAAGCCGGGACAGTCCACATTATGAACACCGGGGAGCTGTTTTTT
TRBV5-4,TRBJ2-7,-,-,CASSPDMRGTDEQYF,TGTGCCAGCAGCCCGGACATGAGGGGAACCGACGAGCAGTACTTC
TRBV7-2,TRBJ2-2,-,-,CASSSFNTGELFF,TGTGCCAGCAGCTCCTTTAACACCGGGGAGCTGTTTTTT
TRBV7-9,TRBJ2-1,-,once,CASSSDQIVGGPGNEQFF,TGTGCCAGCAGCTCAGACCAAATCGTGGGGGGGCCCGGGAATGAGCAGTTCTTC